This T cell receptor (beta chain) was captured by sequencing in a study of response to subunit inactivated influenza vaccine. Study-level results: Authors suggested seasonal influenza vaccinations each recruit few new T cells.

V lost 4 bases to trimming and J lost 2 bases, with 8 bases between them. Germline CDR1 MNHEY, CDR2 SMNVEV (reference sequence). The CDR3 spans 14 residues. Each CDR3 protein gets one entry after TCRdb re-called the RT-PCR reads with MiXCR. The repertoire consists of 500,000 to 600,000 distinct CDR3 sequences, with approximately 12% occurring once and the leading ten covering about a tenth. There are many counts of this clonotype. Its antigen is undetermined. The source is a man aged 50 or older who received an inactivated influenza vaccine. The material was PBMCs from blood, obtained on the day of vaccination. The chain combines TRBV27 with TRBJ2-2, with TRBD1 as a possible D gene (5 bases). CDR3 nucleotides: TGTGCCAGCAGTTACGACAGAAACACCGGGGAGCTGTTTTTT. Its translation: CASSYDRNTGELFF.